The 2 T cell receptor beta chains listed next were all sequenced from one sample in a study of cytomegalovirus exposure and HLA in healthy donors. Primers included in the PCR were 60 Vbeta and 13 Jbeta primers. Using immunoSEQ multiplex PCR, the repertoire was profiled, and TCRdb retains in-frame clones only, with some absent. The table has 200,000 to 250,000 clones, 65% to 85% seen once. Sequenced material: PBMCs. The receptors come from a boy aged 2 to 10 in good health and CMV-seronegative.

This chain joins TRBV5-8 and TRBJ1-3, with D possibly being TRBD1 (6 bases). The V end lost 4 bases, the J end lost 1 base, and 9 bases lay between the germline ends. The CDR3 is 14 residues long. The V gene's germline CDR1 is SGHTS and CDR2 YDEGEE. CDR3 bases: TGTGCCAGCAGCGGGGGCTCTTCTGGAAACACCATATATTTT. The encoded protein is CASSGGSSGNTIYF.

This clone was picked up a small number of times. The V and J genes are TRBV9 and TRBJ1-5; no firm D call. The germline gives CDR1 SGDLS, CDR2 YYNGEE. The CDR3 covers 15 residues. The V end lost 3 bases, the J end lost 2 bases, and 12 bases lay between the germline ends. The CDR3 reads CASSAGIFGNQPQHF. The CDR3, as DNA: TGTGCCAGCAGCGCGGGGATCTTTGGCAATCAGCCCCAGCATTTT.